The T cell receptor beta chain under discussion was sequenced for a study of early T cells in non-severe SARS-CoV-2 infection. Study in general: The authors sequenced bulk RNA from unsorted whole blood, leaving chains unpaired.

This clonotype was detected ten times or more. Its antigen is still unknown. The junction shows a germline mismatch at one end, possibly a read error. Unique molecular identifiers (one per individual cDNA molecule) were attached. One entry per CDR3 protein results from TCRdb running MiXCR on the 5' RACE reads. The sample shows over 80,000 distinct CDR3 sequences, approximately 12% of them seen only once. Study-wide findings and caveats: There was a bias toward anti-spike CD8 responses in VDJdb matching, which missed private and CD4 specificities.

Source: whole blood, taken at baseline. The receptor was derived from an adult who was a healthcare worker with PCR-confirmed SARS-CoV-2 infection or an uninfected control (not recorded which).

CDR3 loop: CSVEDKSNWPQRDF. In DNA, the CDR3 is TGCAGCGTTGAAGATAAGTCCAATTGGCCTCAAAGGGATTTC. The chain carries TRBV29-1 and TRBJ2-1, with D unclear. The germline V gene has CDR1 SQVTM and CDR2 ANQGSEA. CDR3 size: 14 residues.